This note documents a single TCR beta chain sequence. The CDR3 runs to 17 residues. V lost 3 bases and J lost 0, with 16 bases in between. Germline V gene lookup returns CDR1 SGHRS and CDR2 YFSETQ. The data are from a study of blood T cell repertoires in COVID-19. At the level of the study: Sites across the United States, Italy and Spain contributed samples from acute and convalescent COVID-19.

Some clones are missing from TCRdb's copy, which holds only in-frame ones; the method was immunoSEQ multiplex PCR. The sample lists over 150,000 clones, about 88% occurring once. The sequence was obtained from a woman under 30 who had recovered from COVID-19. The sample was PBMCs or T cells enriched from blood (not recorded which). J is TRBJ2-1 and V is TRBV5-1; D gene unclear. In nucleotides, the CDR3 is TGCGCCAGCAGCTCCCTTCCCCCTACGAGCTCCTACAATGAGCAGTTCTTC. Translating it yields CASSSLPPTSSYNEQFF.